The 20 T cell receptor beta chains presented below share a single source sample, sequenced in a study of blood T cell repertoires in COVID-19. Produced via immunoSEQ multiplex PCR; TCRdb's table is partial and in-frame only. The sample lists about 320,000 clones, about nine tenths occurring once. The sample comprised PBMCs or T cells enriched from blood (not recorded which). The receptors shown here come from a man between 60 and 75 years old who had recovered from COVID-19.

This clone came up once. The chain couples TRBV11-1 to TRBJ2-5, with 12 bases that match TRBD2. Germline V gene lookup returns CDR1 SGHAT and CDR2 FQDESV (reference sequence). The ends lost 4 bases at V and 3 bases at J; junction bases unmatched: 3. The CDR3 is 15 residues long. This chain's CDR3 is CASSSSGGAEETQYF. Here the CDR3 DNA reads TGTGCCAGCAGCTCTAGCGGGGGGGCTGAAGAGACCCAGTACTTC. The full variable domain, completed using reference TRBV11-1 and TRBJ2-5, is EAEVAQSPRYKITEKSQAVAFWCDPISGHATLYWYRQILGQGPELLVQFQDESVVDDSQLPKDRFSAERLKGVDSTLKIQPAELGDSAMYLCASSSSGGAEETQYFGPGTRLLVL.

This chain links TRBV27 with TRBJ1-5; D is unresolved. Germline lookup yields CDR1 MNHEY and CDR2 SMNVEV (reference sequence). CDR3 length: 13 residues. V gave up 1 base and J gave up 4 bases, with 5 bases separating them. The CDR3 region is CASSLYQNQPQHF. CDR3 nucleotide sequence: TGTGCCAGCAGTTTATATCAGAATCAGCCCCAGCATTTT.

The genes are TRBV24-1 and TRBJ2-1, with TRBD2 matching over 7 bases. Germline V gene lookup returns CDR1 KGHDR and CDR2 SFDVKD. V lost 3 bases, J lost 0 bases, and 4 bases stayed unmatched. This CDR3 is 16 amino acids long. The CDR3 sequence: CATSDAGLGSYNEQFF. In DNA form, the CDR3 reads TGTGCCACCAGTGATGCCGGACTAGGCTCCTACAATGAGCAGTTCTTC.

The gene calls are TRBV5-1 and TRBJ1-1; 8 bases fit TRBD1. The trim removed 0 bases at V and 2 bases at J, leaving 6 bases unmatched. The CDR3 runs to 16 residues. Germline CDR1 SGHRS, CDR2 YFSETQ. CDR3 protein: CASSLELGQANTEAFF. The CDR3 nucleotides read TGCGCCAGCAGCTTGGAACTGGGACAGGCAAACACTGAAGCTTTCTTT.

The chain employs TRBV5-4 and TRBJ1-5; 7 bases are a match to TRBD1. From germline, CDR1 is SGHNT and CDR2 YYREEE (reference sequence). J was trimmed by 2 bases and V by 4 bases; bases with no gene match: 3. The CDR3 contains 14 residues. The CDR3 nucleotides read TGTGCCAGCAGCCTACAGGGGCGCAATCAGCCCCAGCATTTT. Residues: CASSLQGRNQPQHF.

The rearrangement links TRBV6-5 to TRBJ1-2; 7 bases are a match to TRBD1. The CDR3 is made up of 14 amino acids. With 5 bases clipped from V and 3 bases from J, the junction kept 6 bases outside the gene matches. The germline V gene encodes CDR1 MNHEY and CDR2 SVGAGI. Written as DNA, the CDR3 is TGTGCCAGCAGTCACGACAGGGTTGACTATGGCTACACCTTC. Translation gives CASSHDRVDYGYTF.

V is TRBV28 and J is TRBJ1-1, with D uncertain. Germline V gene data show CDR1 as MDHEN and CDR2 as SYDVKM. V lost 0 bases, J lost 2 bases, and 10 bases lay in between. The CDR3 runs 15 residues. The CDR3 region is CASSLWSVTNTEAFF. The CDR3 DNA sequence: TGTGCCAGCAGTTTATGGTCAGTTACAAACACTGAAGCTTTCTTT.

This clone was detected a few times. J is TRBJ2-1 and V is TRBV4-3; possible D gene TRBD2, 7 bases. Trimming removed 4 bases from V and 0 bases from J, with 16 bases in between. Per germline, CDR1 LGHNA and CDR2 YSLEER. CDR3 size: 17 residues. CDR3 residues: CASSRDRGALSYNEQFF. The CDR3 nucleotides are TGCGCCAGCAGCCGGGACCGGGGGGCCCTCTCCTACAATGAGCAGTTCTTC.

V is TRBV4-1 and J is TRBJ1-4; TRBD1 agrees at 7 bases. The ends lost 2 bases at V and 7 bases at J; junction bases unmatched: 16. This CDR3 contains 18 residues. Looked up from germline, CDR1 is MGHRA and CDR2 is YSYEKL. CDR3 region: CASSQSGTVFPPGEKLFF. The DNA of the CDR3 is TGCGCCAGCAGCCAATCCGGGACAGTATTTCCTCCGGGTGAAAAACTGTTTTTT.

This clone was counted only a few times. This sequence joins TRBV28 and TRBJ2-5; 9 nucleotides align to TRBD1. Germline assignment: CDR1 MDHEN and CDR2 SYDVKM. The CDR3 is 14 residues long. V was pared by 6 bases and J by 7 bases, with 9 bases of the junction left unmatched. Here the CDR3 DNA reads TGTGCCAGCAGATCCACAGGGGGCGAAGGGACCCAGTACTTC. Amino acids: CASRSTGGEGTQYF.

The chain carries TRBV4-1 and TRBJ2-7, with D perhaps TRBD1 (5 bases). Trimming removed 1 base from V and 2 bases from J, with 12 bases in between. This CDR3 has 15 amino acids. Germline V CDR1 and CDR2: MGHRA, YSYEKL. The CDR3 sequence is CASSQGSQAPYEQYF. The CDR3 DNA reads TGCGCCAGCAGCCAAGGTTCACAGGCCCCCTACGAGCAGTACTTC.

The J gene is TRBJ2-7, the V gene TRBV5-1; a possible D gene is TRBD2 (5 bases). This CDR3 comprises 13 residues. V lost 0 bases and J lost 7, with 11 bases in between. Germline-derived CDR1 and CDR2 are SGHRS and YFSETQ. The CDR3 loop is CASSLAGFEEQYF. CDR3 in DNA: TGCGCCAGCAGCTTGGCGGGGTTCGAGGAGCAGTACTTC.

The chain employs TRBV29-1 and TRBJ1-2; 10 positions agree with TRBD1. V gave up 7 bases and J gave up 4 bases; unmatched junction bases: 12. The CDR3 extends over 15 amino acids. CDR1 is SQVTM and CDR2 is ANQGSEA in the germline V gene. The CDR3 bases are TGCAGCGGCGGGGGGGAGGGACAGGGGCCCTATGGCTACACCTTC. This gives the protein CSGGGEGQGPYGYTF.

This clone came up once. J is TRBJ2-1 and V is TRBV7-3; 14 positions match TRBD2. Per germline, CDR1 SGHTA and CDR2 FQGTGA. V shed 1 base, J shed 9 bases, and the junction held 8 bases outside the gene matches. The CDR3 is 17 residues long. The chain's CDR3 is CASSLSGGLAGASEQFF. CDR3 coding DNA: TGTGCCAGCAGCTTAAGCGGGGGACTAGCGGGAGCAAGTGAGCAGTTCTTC.

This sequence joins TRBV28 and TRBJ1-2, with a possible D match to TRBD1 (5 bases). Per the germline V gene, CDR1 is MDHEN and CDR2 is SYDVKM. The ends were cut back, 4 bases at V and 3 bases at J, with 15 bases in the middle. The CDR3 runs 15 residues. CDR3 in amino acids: CASSSLFGHHYGYTF. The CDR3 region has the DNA TGTGCCAGCAGTTCCCTTTTTGGACATCACTATGGCTACACCTTC.

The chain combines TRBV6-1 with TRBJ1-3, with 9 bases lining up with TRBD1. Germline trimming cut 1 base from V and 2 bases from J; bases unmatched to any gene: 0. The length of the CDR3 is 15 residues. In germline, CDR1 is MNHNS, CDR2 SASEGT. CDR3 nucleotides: TGTGCCAGCAGTGAAGGGGACAGGGCTGGAAACACCATATATTTT. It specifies CASSEGDRAGNTIYF.

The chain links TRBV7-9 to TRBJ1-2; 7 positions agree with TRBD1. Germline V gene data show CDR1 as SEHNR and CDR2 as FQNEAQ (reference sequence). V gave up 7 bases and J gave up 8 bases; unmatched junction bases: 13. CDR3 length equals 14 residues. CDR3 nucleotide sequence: TGTGCCAGCATTGGGGCCGGAAGAGGGGGCGGCTACACCTTC. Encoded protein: CASIGAGRGGGYTF.

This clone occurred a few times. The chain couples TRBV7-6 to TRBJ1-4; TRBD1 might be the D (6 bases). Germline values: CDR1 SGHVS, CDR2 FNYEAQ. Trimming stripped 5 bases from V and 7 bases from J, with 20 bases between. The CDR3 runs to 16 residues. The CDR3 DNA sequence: TGTGCCAGCAGCAGGAGACAGGCCCAAAGTGGTGAAAAACTGTTTTTT. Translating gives CASSRRQAQSGEKLFF.

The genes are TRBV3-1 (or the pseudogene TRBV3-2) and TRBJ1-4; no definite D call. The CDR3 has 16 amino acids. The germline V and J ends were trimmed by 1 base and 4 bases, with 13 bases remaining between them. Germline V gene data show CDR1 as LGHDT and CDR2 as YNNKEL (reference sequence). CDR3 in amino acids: CASSQGLYRGNEKLFF. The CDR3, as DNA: TGTGCCAGCAGCCAAGGTCTATACCGGGGTAATGAAAAACTGTTTTTT.

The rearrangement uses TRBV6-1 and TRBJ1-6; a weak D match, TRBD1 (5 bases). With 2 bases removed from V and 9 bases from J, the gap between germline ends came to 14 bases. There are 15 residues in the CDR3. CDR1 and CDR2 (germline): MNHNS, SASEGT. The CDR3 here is CASSEQGRPPSPLHF. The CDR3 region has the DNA TGTGCCAGCAGTGAACAGGGTCGTCCTCCTTCACCCCTCCACTTT.